These T cell receptor beta chains were read from a single sample in a study of blood T cell repertoires in COVID-19. The repertoire was sequenced with immunoSEQ multiplex PCR; TCRdb's copy has only in-frame clones and lacks some. Of approximately 110,000 clones listed, more than 75% were seen once; the top ten hold over 4.5%. The sample taken for sequencing was peripheral blood. These receptors originate from a human donor in a cohort sampled during active COVID-19. Both conserved end residues are part of each CDR3.

v_call	j_call	cdr3_aa
TRBV15	TRBJ2-5	CATSREWVIAGGKETQYF
TRBV28	TRBJ1-1	CASSLSQGAFF
TRBV5-1	TRBJ1-5	CASSTGQSGQPQHF
TRBV4-1	TRBJ2-7	CASSQESPGYEQYF
TRBV11-2	TRBJ2-7	CASSLSKRGPFYEQYF
TRBV7-9	TRBJ2-5	CASKSSGNLGETQYF
TRBV24-1	TRBJ2-3	CATSDSRLLQGGRRGQYF
TRBV10-3	TRBJ2-1	CAISVPRGEQFF
TRBV6-2/TRBV6-3	TRBJ2-4	CASSYSTNIQYF
TRBV28	TRBJ1-5	CASSTTGGPNQPQHF
TRBV5-1	TRBJ2-1	CASSLLTEGYNEQFF
TRBV7-2	TRBJ2-7	CASSLVSSPLITYEQYF
TRBV5-1	TRBJ2-1	CASSSFSGGGLTFF
TRBV30	TRBJ2-3	CAWRLAGGTDTQYF
TRBV19	TRBJ2-1	CASNELGGEVGNEQFF
TRBV10-2	TRBJ2-3	CASSDELILTDTQYF
TRBV6-1	TRBJ2-5	CASSDRLSKETQYF
TRBV18	TRBJ2-5	CASSPPPAGLAETQYF
TRBV10-3	TRBJ2-1	CAISEWISREYNEQFF
TRBV5-6	TRBJ2-5	CASSLSGGKETQYF
TRBV24-1	TRBJ2-3	CATSDPQGSSTDTQYF
TRBV7-3	TRBJ2-2	CASSLNKDAGGELFF
TRBV5-1	TRBJ2-3	CASSFRPQGGTDTQYF
TRBV3-1/TRBV3-2	TRBJ1-5	CASSQGGQGGNQPQHF
TRBV27	TRBJ2-1	CASSLAGELRNEQFF
TRBV21-1	TRBJ2-1	CASSSSGRRKGYNEQFF
TRBV3-1/TRBV3-2	TRBJ1-2	CASSQMTDYGYTF
TRBV7-2	TRBJ2-3	CASSHTGTTISTDTQYF
TRBV7-9	TRBJ2-2	CASRFPGQGGNGELFF
TRBV29-1	TRBJ2-1	CSVVGGHRGPYNEQFF
TRBV2	TRBJ2-3	CASWTSGDTQYF
TRBV7-2	TRBJ1-2	CASSAISRANTNYGYTF
TRBV7-9	TRBJ2-7	CASSSRRTTGTYEQYF
TRBV5-1	TRBJ2-7	CASSLGLSSYEQYF
TRBV2	TRBJ2-3	CATSGDRPSKYF
TRBV4-1	TRBJ2-6	CASRDRGLNGANVLTF
TRBV6-6	TRBJ2-7	CASSYPGGPPEQYF
TRBV7-2	TRBJ2-7	CASSLVLVAGEQYF
TRBV5-4	TRBJ1-2	CASSSRTGVYGYTF
TRBV7-9	TRBJ2-7	CASSVPGTGGYDEQYF